The rows below give T cell receptor beta chains drawn from one sample of a study of cytomegalovirus exposure and HLA in healthy donors. Sequenced by immunoSEQ multiplex PCR; TCRdb stores in-frame clones only, minus some. The sample consists of some 170,000 clones, 72% of them appearing once. The sample consisted of PBMCs. These TCRs come from a human donor in good health. The CDR3 runs from the conserved cysteine through the conserved F or W. D genes are given only for firm matches. Not all rows give a size; the values are once, few, many and, for expanded clones, a class.

size	D	V	J	DNA	CDR3
few	-	TRBV25-1	TRBJ2-7	TGTGCCAGCAGTGAACCGGACAGCTCCTACGAGCAGTACTTC	CASSEPDSSYEQYF
-	-	TRBV19	TRBJ1-5	TGTGCCAGTAGTATAGTCGGTGGTTACTACAATCAGCCCCAGCATTTT	CASSIVGGYYNQPQHF
-	-	TRBV19	TRBJ1-1	TGTGCCAGTAGTCAAGGGGCGGCCCTTGAAGCTTTCTTT	CASSQGAALEAFF
-	TRBD1	TRBV30	TRBJ1-5	TGTGCCTGGAGTGGGACAGGGGCGGATCAGCCCCAGCATTTT	CAWSGTGADQPQHF
-	TRBD1	TRBV5-1	TRBJ2-6	TGCGCCAGCAGCCCCGGGACAGGAAGTCCGATCTCTGGGGCCAACGTCCTGACTTTC	CASSPGTGSPISGANVLTF
-	-	TRBV25-1	TRBJ1-3	TGTGCCAGCAGTGATCCAGGTTCTGGAAACACCATATATTTT	CASSDPGSGNTIYF
-	TRBD1	TRBV7-9	TRBJ2-7	TGTGCCAGCAGCTTAGGATTCGACAGGGGGGACTACGAGCAGTACTTC	CASSLGFDRGDYEQYF
-	TRBD2	TRBV4-2	TRBJ2-5	TGTGCCAGCAGCCAAGGGGCCCCAATAGCGGGGGCTGTACAAGAGACCCAGTACTTC	CASSQGAPIAGAVQETQYF
-	-	TRBV11-2	TRBJ1-6	TGTGCCAGCAGCTTAGCAGGGAATTCACCCCTCCACTTT	CASSLAGNSPLHF
-	TRBD1	TRBV6-4	TRBJ1-2	TGTGCCAGCAGTGAGGGACAGTCTTCTGGCTACACCTTC	CASSEGQSSGYTF
few	-	TRBV6-6	TRBJ2-7	TGTGCCAGCCATGCCGCGGGGTGGACTACCGAGCAGTACTTC	CASHAAGWTTEQYF
few	-	TRBV9	TRBJ1-1	TGTGCCAGCAGCTTCCGACAGGAGAACACTGAAGCTTTCTTT	CASSFRQENTEAFF
-	TRBD1	TRBV27	TRBJ1-6	TGTGCCAGCAGTCCCTCGACAGGGGACTTTTATTCACCCCTCCACTTT	CASSPSTGDFYSPLHF
few	TRBD1	TRBV18	TRBJ2-1	TGTGCCAGCTCACCGTGGCAGGGGGAAAATGAGCAGTTCTTC	CASSPWQGENEQFF
-	-	TRBV9	TRBJ2-7	TGTGCCAGCAGCGTCCAATGGGGGGGCAACGAGCAGTACTTC	CASSVQWGGNEQYF
many	-	TRBV6-1	TRBJ2-2	TGTGCCAGCAGTGCGGGGGGCACGACCGGGGAGCTGTTTTTT	CASSAGGTTGELFF
-	-	TRBV5-8	TRBJ2-7	TGTGCCAGCAGCTTAGGAGAACTGAGCTCCTACGAGCAGTACTTC	CASSLGELSSYEQYF
-	-	TRBV30	TRBJ1-6	TGTGCCTGGAGCGAAGGGACTGGCGCTTCACCCCTCCACTTT	CAWSEGTGASPLHF
-	TRBD1	TRBV4-1	TRBJ1-4	TGCGCCAGCAGCCAACCTGCAGCCCGGGACAGGATTAATGAAAAACTGTTTTTT	CASSQPAARDRINEKLFF
few	TRBD2	TRBV5-4	TRBJ2-7	TGTGCCAGCAGCTTGGGCCCTAGCGGGGGGGGTACCGAGTACTTC	CASSLGPSGGGTEYF
-	-	TRBV15	TRBJ2-5	TGTGCCACCAGTCGCAGCCAAGAGACCCAGTACTTC	CATSRSQETQYF
-	TRBD2	TRBV4-3	TRBJ2-7	TGCGCCAGCAGCCAAGTGACGGGGGGGTACGAGCAGTACTTC	CASSQVTGGYEQYF
-	-	TRBV21-1	TRBJ1-1	TGTGCCAGCAGCATTTGGGACAGACCAAACACTGAAGCTTTCTTT	CASSIWDRPNTEAFF